The source of this TCR beta chain is a study of cytomegalovirus exposure and HLA in healthy donors. Study conclusions and caveats: The study listed roughly 160 cytomegalovirus-associated TCR beta chains.

This clone was detected once. Antigen specificity is unknown. With 60 Vbeta and 13 Jbeta primers, the PCR was carried out. Sequenced by immunoSEQ multiplex PCR; TCRdb stores in-frame clones only, minus some. Among some 190,000 clones, around 80% were seen once, and the ten largest hold under 2%. The CDR3 covers 17 residues. Germline CDR1 reads SQVTM; CDR2 reads ANQGSEA. The ends were cut back, 2 bases at V and 0 bases at J, with 18 bases in the middle. This chain links TRBV29-1 with TRBJ2-3, with D perhaps TRBD1 (5 bases). The sequencing sample was made of PBMCs. This clonotype originated in a woman aged 30 to 39 in good health and CMV-seronegative. CDR3 loop: CSVERTRTSSSTDTQYF. In DNA, the CDR3 is TGCAGCGTTGAACGAACGCGGACATCCTCTAGCACAGATACGCAGTATTTT.